What follows are 14 T cell receptor beta chains derived from one specimen sequenced in a study of CD8+ T cells in alopecia areata. Sequencing relied on a cDNA template that was reverse transcribed from extracted RNA. Data came from immunoSEQ multiplex PCR; TCRdb stores just in-frame clones and leaves some out. Seen here are about 180,000 clones, roughly 66% observed once, and the top ten hold roughly an eighth. The sample in question was CD8+ T cells sorted from blood, obtained at week 0. The receptors stem from a human donor with alopecia areata.

The CDR3 nucleotides read TGTGCCAGCAGTTCCGGCCCTGACAGGAATACTAACACTGAAGCTTTCTTT. It is translated as CASSSGPDRNTNTEAFF. This rearrangement joins TRBV27 to TRBJ1-1; a possible D gene is TRBD1 (6 bases). The CDR3 is made up of 17 amino acids. Between the trimmed V and J ends, which lost 4 bases and 2 bases, there was a span of 20 bases. Per germline, CDR1 MNHEY and CDR2 SMNVEV (reference sequence).

CDR3 residues: CASSQRTGDMGNQPQHF. DNA of the CDR3: TGCGCCAGCAGCCAGAGGACAGGGGACATGGGCAATCAGCCCCAGCATTTT. This sequence joins TRBV4-1 and TRBJ1-5; TRBD1 matches 9 bases. This CDR3 region has 17 residues. V was pared by 3 bases and J by 2 bases, with 8 bases of the junction left unmatched. From germline, CDR1 is MGHRA and CDR2 YSYEKL.

This clone was observed a single time. The rearrangement joins TRBV5-6 to TRBJ1-2; D may be TRBD1 (6 bases). The CDR3 covers 12 residues. CDR1 is SGHDT, CDR2 YYEEEE, per germline. V gave up 4 bases and J gave up 8 bases, with 12 bases separating them. This CDR3 is CASSSDRIGYTF. CDR3 bases: TGTGCCAGCAGCAGCGACAGGATAGGCTACACCTTC.

Points on this clone: The same CDR3 can be traced to other DNA sequences in this sample. CDR3 nucleotides: TGTGCCAGCAGCTTGTTAGGGAATCAGCCCCAGCATTTT. This codes for CASSLLGNQPQHF. This chain links TRBV5-6 with TRBJ1-5; D call uncertain. Germline assignment: CDR1 SGHDT and CDR2 YYEEEE. The V gene lost 1 base and the J gene lost 4 bases, with 6 bases spanning the gap. The CDR3 length is 13 residues.

The genes are TRBV4-1 and TRBJ2-1; D call uncertain. V was clipped by 1 base and J by 13 bases, with 11 bases between them. From germline, CDR1 is MGHRA and CDR2 YSYEKL. The CDR3 has 12 amino acids. The CDR3 nucleotides read TGCGCCAGCAGCCAAGTTCGTCAGGAACAGTTCTTC. It specifies CASSQVRQEQFF.

This chain uses TRBV29-1 with TRBJ2-3, with 13 bases identical to TRBD2. V dropped 4 bases and J dropped 1; count of bases not matched to a gene: 2. The CDR3 is 15 residues long. The germline V gene encodes CDR1 SQVTM and CDR2 ANQGSEA. The CDR3 sequence is CSVVGTSGGTDTQYF. For the CDR3, the DNA is TGCAGCGTTGTTGGGACTAGCGGGGGCACAGATACGCAGTATTTT.

This chain joins TRBV5-1 and TRBJ1-1; D gene uncertain. Germline V gene sequence: CDR1 SGHRS, CDR2 YFSETQ. Trimming took 0 bases from V and 2 from J, leaving 11 bases between them. The CDR3 sequence is 15 residues long. CDR3 in DNA: TGCGCCAGCAGCTTGGGTGGCCAGGACAACACTGAAGCTTTCTTT. Translation gives CASSLGGQDNTEAFF.

The gene calls are TRBV29-1 and TRBJ2-5, with a tentative D call TRBD2 (5 bases). V lost 0 bases, J lost 3 bases, and 20 bases lay in between. Germline V gives CDR1 SQVTM, CDR2 ANQGSEA. This CDR3 contains 17 residues. CDR3 nucleotides: TGCAGCGTTGAAGAACCCCGAGGAGGAGGAGTGGAAGAGACCCAGTACTTC. Translated, it gives CSVEEPRGGGVEETQYF. The full variable domain, in which reference TRBV29-1 and TRBJ2-5 provide the parts outside the CDR3, is SAVISQKPSRDICQRGTSLTIQCQVDSQVTMMFWYRQQPGQSLTLIATANQGSEATYESGFVIDKFPISRPNLTFSTLTVSNMSPEDSSIYLCSVEEPRGGGVEETQYFGPGTRLLVL.

This chain links TRBV19 with TRBJ2-7; a possible D gene is TRBD1 (6 bases). This CDR3 has 12 residues. Germline CDR1 and CDR2: LNHDA and SQIVND (reference sequence). V lost 6 bases and J 1 base, leaving 7 bases between the germline ends. The DNA of the CDR3 is TGTGCCAGTAGGGACAGATCCTACGAGCAGTACTTC. Translated, it gives CASRDRSYEQYF. Based on the CDR3 plus reference TRBV19 and TRBJ2-7, the full variable domain is DGGITQSPKYLFRKEGQNVTLSCEQNLNHDAMYWYRQDPGQGLRLIYYSQIVNDFQKGDIAEGYSVSREKKESFPLTVTSAQKNPTAFYLCASRDRSYEQYFGPGTRLTVT.

On this clone: At one boundary the junction diverges from the germline segment, which might be a read error. The V call is TRBV7-9, the J call TRBJ1-4; D is unclear. Germline V lookup: CDR1 SEHNR, CDR2 FQNEAQ (reference sequence). The CDR3 loop spans 12 amino acids. The CDR3: CASSQGPTREVF. The DNA for the CDR3 is TGTGCCAGCAGCCAAGGACCGACGCGGGAAGTTTTT.

The rearrangement uses TRBV27 and TRBJ2-7, with 7 bases aligning to TRBD1. This CDR3 contains 18 residues. CDR1 and CDR2 (germline): MNHEY, SMNVEV (reference sequence). J lost 2 bases, V lost 0 bases, and 13 bases had no gene match. For the CDR3, the DNA is TGTGCCAGCAGTTTATCGGTAGTAGGGGGACAGCTTCCCTACGAGCAGTACTTC. It translates to CASSLSVVGGQLPYEQYF.

This clone was seen only a few times. The chain combines TRBV19 with TRBJ1-4; weak D call: TRBD1 (6 bases). This CDR3 is built from 14 residues. Germline lookup yields CDR1 LNHDA and CDR2 SQIVND (reference sequence). V was clipped by 3 bases and J by 5 bases, with 10 bases between them. This CDR3 is CASSMRQENEKLFF. The CDR3 nucleotides are TGTGCCAGTAGTATGAGACAGGAGAATGAAAAACTGTTTTTT.

The chain has TRBV30 and TRBJ1-2, with TRBD1 matching 7 bases. The CDR3 is made up of 16 amino acids. Losses at the gene ends were 1 base for V and 4 bases for J; bases not matched to a gene: 12. CDR1 GTSNPN and CDR2 SVGIG come from the germline V gene (reference sequence). The CDR3 DNA reads as TGTGCCTGGAGTGGCCTCCCGGGGACAGCACGCTATGGCTACACCTTC. Protein product: CAWSGLPGTARYGYTF.

The J gene is TRBJ1-1, the V gene TRBV29-1, with a tentative D call TRBD1 (6 bases). The CDR3 has 15 amino acids. V was cut by 1 base and J by 1 base, with 13 bases left in between. The germline V gene has CDR1 SQVTM and CDR2 ANQGSEA. In DNA form, the CDR3 reads TGCAGCGTTGAAGGTACAGGGTTCCGGAACACTGAAGCTTTCTTT. This codes for CSVEGTGFRNTEAFF. Looking up the rest from reference TRBV29-1 and TRBJ1-1 gives the full variable domain: SAVISQKPSRDICQRGTSLTIQCQVDSQVTMMFWYRQQPGQSLTLIATANQGSEATYESGFVIDKFPISRPNLTFSTLTVSNMSPEDSSIYLCSVEGTGFRNTEAFFGQGTRLTVV.